This record concerns one T cell receptor (beta chain) sequence. Its matching antigen is unknown. The CDR3 is made up of 14 amino acids. Germline assignment: CDR1 DFQATT and CDR2 SNEGSKA (reference sequence). This sample stems from a study of monozygotic twins with inflammatory bowel disease. Points from the study as a whole: Especially with disease activity, IBD patients shared fewer clonotypes with others than healthy twins did.

Via template switching, UMIs carrying a 6-nucleotide sample barcode were introduced. TCRdb reprocessed the 5' RACE reads and reports one entry per CDR3 protein, with no DNA. The sample has around 99,000 distinct CDR3 sequences; the top ten hold around 12%. The receptor was isolated from a human donor with ulcerative colitis or Crohn's disease, or a healthy co-twin of an affected twin (not recorded which). Source material: blood. The chain has TRBV20-1 and TRBJ1-1; the TCRdb call, TRBD1, lacks DNA for checking. The CDR3 sequence: CSARTQGGNTEAFF.